This record looks at one T cell receptor beta chain sequence and its context. Data came from immunoSEQ multiplex PCR; TCRdb stores just in-frame clones and leaves some out. The table shows some 65,000 clones, with 79% occurring only once. The data derive from a study of blood T cell repertoires in COVID-19. J was trimmed by 4 bases and V by 1 base; bases with no gene match: 1. Germline CDR1 SGHDT, CDR2 YYEEEE. CDR3 length: 13 residues. The genes are TRBV5-6 and TRBJ2-5; 7 positions match TRBD2. The sequencing sample was made of peripheral blood. This clonotype was sampled from a woman in her seventies with acute or convalescent COVID-19. CDR3 DNA sequence: TGTGCCAGCAGCTTGCCTAGCGGAGAGACCCAGTACTTC. It yields the protein CASSLPSGETQYF. The full variable domain, in which reference TRBV5-6 and TRBJ2-5 provide the parts outside the CDR3, is DAGVTQSPTHLIKTRGQQVTLRCSPKSGHDTVSWYQQALGQGPQFIFQYYEEEERQRGNFPDRFSGHQFPNYSSELNVNALLLGDSALYLCASSLPSGETQYFGPGTRLLVL.